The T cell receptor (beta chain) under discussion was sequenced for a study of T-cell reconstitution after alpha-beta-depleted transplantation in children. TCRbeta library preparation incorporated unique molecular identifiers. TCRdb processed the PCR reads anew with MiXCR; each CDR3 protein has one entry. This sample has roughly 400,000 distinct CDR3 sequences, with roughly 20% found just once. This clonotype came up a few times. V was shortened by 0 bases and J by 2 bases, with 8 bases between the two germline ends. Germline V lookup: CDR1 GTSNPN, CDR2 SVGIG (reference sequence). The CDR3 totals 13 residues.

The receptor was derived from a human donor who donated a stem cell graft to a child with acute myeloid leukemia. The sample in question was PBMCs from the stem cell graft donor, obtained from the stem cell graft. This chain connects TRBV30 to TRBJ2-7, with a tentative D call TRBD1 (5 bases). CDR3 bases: TGTGCCTGGAGTGTACGACAGCCCTACGAGCAGTACTTC. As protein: CAWSVRQPYEQYF.